The clone carrying this T cell receptor beta chain was recorded at least ten times. Its antigen remains unknown. Isolation recovered at least 7 million PBMCs from every sample. These data come from a study of blood T cells in healthy people across ages. Findings and caveats of the study: Across the age range, TCR beta diversity per million T cells fell in a roughly linear way.

The second PCR ran roughly 6 to 11 cycles with a sample-barcoded 5' primer and J-beta primers. Each cDNA molecule carried a tag from a template-switch adaptor that contained 12 random nucleotides. A single record per CDR3 protein comes from TCRdb applying MiXCR to the 5' RACE reads. The table has hundreds of thousands of distinct CDR3 sequences, 25% to 30% seen once. CDR3 length: 16 amino acids. The V gene lost 2 bases and the J gene lost 6 bases, with 18 bases spanning the gap. The germline V gene encodes CDR1 SGHNT and CDR2 YYREEE (reference sequence). The sequence derives from a woman over 75 in good health. The chain joins TRBV5-4 to TRBJ2-4, with a tentative D call TRBD1 (6 bases). The sequenced sample consisted of blood. The CDR3 loop reads CASSFSHNRDTNIQYF. CDR3 coding DNA: TGTGCCAGCAGCTTCTCTCACAACCGGGACACAAACATTCAGTACTTC. Drawing the rest from reference TRBV5-4 and TRBJ2-4, the complete variable domain is ETGVTQSPTHLIKTRGQQVTLRCSSQSGHNTVSWYQQALGQGPQFIFQYYREEENGRGNFPPRFSGLQFPNYSSELNVNALELDDSALYLCASSFSHNRDTNIQYFGAGTRLSVL.